A selection of T cell receptor beta chains follows, all from one sample in a study of technical replicates of blood from a few donors. Produced via immunoSEQ multiplex PCR; TCRdb's table is partial and in-frame only. The top ten clones hold 0.26% of a sample with around 79,000 clones, approximately 94% of them seen once. Sequenced material: T cells isolated from PBMCs. The receptors here all came from a human donor in good health. The CDR3 runs from the conserved cysteine through the conserved F or W. D genes are given only for firm matches.

16	TRBJ1-2	TRBD1	TRBV11-2	CASSLVSLGTARGYTF
14	TRBJ2-5	.	TRBV27	CASSLRTPAETQYF
14	TRBJ2-7	TRBD2	TRBV5-1	CASSNAGGVYEQYF
15	TRBJ2-1	.	TRBV9	CASSVGVGLANEQFF
17	TRBJ2-7	.	TRBV4-1	CASSQGSPEQGYYEQYF
17	TRBJ1-1	TRBD1	TRBV5-1	CASSSTGTGLQDTEAFF
15	TRBJ2-3	TRBD2	TRBV7-6	CASSLRPSGGDTQYF
13	TRBJ2-2	.	TRBV6-1	CASSVERNGELFF
19	TRBJ2-7	.	TRBV21-1	CASSKPDRGASGRDCEQYF
14	TRBJ1-1	.	TRBV5-1	CAQDLTTANTEAFF
15	TRBJ2-1	TRBD2	TRBV9	CASSVAAGGPSEQFF
14	TRBJ2-3	TRBD2	TRBV10-1	CASSVSGGGDTQYF
14	TRBJ2-2	TRBD2	TRBV10-3	CATAGGTNTGELFF
11	TRBJ2-5	.	TRBV5-1	CASSFMETQYF
12	TRBJ2-7	.	TRBV28	CASSFNSYEQYF